This TCR beta chain was identified during a study of circulating and synovial CD4+ cells in juvenile arthritis. Study conclusions and caveats: CPL and bulk CD4 samples differed at least tenfold in T cell genomes. Bulk blood CD4 repertoires were more diverse than these.

Here immunoSEQ multiplex PCR was the method, and the copy in TCRdb shows in-frame clones only, minus some. Among tens of thousands of clones, nearly 97% were seen once, and the ten largest hold around 0.17%. Trimming stripped 0 bases from V and 3 bases from J, with 5 bases between. CDR1 SEHNR and CDR2 FQNEAQ come from the germline V gene (reference sequence). This CDR3 contains 14 residues. With regard to this clone: The antigen is not known.

The TCR sequence derives from a human donor with juvenile idiopathic arthritis. The chain has TRBV7-9 and TRBJ2-2, with D uncertain. The sequenced sample was CD4+ T cells from blood. The CDR3 loop reads CASSLAHYTGELFF. For the CDR3, the DNA is TGTGCCAGCAGCTTAGCGCACTACACCGGGGAGCTGTTTTTT. The complete variable domain, with remaining parts taken from reference TRBV7-9 and TRBJ2-2, reads DTGVSQNPRHKITKRGQNVTFRCDPISEHNRLYWYRQTLGQGPEFLTYFQNEAQLEKSRLLSDRFSAERPKGSFSTLEIQRTEQGDSAMYLCASSLAHYTGELFFGEGSRLTVL.